Sequencing of this T cell receptor (beta chain) was carried out in a study of CD8+ T cells in alopecia areata. For the study at large: Treated patients were given 5 to 10 mg oral tofacitinib twice daily.

The sequencing template was cDNA reverse transcribed from extracted RNA. Profiled with immunoSEQ multiplex PCR; TCRdb holds only in-frame clones, not every one. The table has 150,000 to 250,000 clones, roughly 60% seen once. Treatment defined: oral pan-JAK inhibitor, 5-10 mg twice daily. Obtained from alopecia areata patients were lesional scalp punch biopsies along with peripheral blood. V dropped 8 bases and J dropped 1; count of bases not matched to a gene: 4. Germline-derived CDR1 and CDR2 are MGHDK and SYGVNS. This CDR3 contains 14 residues. Overall study results and limits: Tofacitinib produced a significant decrease in scalp clonality and in expanded CD8+ clones among the top 100. Many of the expanded lesional clones endured in scalp and blood while on tofacitinib.

Regarding this clone: Its antigen is currently unknown.

The chain is built from TRBV25-1 and TRBJ2-5; TRBD2 matches 10 bases. The clonotype was recovered from a human donor with alopecia areata. Source: CD4+ T cells sorted from blood, taken at week 24, from a patient treated with tofacitinib. The CDR3 sequence: CASGLAGVQETQYF. In nucleotides, the CDR3 is TGTGCCAGCGGTCTAGCGGGAGTCCAAGAGACCCAGTACTTC.